This T cell receptor (beta chain) was observed in a study of tumor and adjacent non-tumor tissue in lung cancer (dated by TCRdb to the late 2010s). The study in broad terms: Patients with adenocarcinoma (12), squamous cell carcinoma (2) and small cell lung cancer (1) were included in the cohort. Among the 15 or so patients, ages ranged from roughly 31 to 76 years, 10 were men and 5 were women, and disease was TNM stage I to III. Sequencing produced about 130 million productive TCRbeta reads in total, an average of approximately 3.9 million reads per sample. Using bulk TCRbeta repertoires from around 15 lung cancer patients, the study set lung tumor tissue side by side with matched distant non-tumor lung tissue. TCRbeta CDR3 sequencing was performed on fewer than 35 paired specimens, with one tumor sample and one normal lung sample collected per patient. Summary of the overall study and its limitations: Only roughly 14 patients were in the cohort, and the authors stated that larger samples and more detailed clinical data are needed. Tumor tissue showed significantly higher TCR diversity (inverse Simpson) than normal lung tissue, at 431.37 vs 166.20 (P = 0.0075, Mann-Whitney U test). The methods do not name the sequencing platform or mention unique molecular identifiers. Younger patients had significantly higher TCR diversity, and higher tumor TCR diversity was associated with shorter overall and disease-free survival. Because peripheral blood was not sequenced, blood TCRbeta repertoires in the lung cancer patients of the study were not examined. A significantly larger cumulative share of the repertoire was made up by the top 100 clones in normal lung than in tumor tissue.

Comment on this clonotype: Its binding antigen is unknown. No quality values exist for individual bases; no much larger clone is one base distant.

RNA was extracted from bulk unsorted tissue and checked for quality with a NanoDrop ND-1000 and an Agilent 2100. Newly diagnosed lung cancer patients without prior chemotherapy who had been admitted for thoracic surgery in China between August and November 2014 were enrolled as donors. Patients who had received previous radiotherapy or chemotherapy, or who had another concurrent cancer, were excluded from the study. Pieces of surgical tissue measuring about 1-2 cm3 were kept in RNAlater solution and stored at -80 degrees C until use. Library preparation used multiplex PCR. The instrument was an Illumina HiSeq 2500. Following protocols modified from ARM-PCR, the researchers constructed TCRbeta libraries through three rounds of nested PCR with primers (Table S4). Before sequencing, PCR products of 200-500 bp were excised from the gel and purified with the QIAquick gel extraction kit. From the authors' description of their analysis: Trimmomatic was used to clean the reads, FLASH merged the cleaned reads into complete CDR3 sequences, and MiTCR assigned the sequences to V(D)J germline segments. Clonal diversity was computed as the inverse Simpson's index with VDJtools. Productive reads were defined as in-frame sequences without a premature stop codon. TCRdb applied fastp at Q25 and MiXCR to the public reads, then kept only in-frame beta chains. Each entry merges the rows of one CDR3 protein and shows their most common DNA and genes. The V and J calls were determined by TCRdb, not by the authors. The sample table holds more than 120,000 distinct CDR3 sequences, of which approximately 64% were seen once. In total, the top ten clones hold roughly 18% of the sample.

Sequencing input: lung tumor tissue. The clonotype originates from a man in his fifties or sixties with small cell lung cancer.

The DNA reads as follows: TGCAGTGTTAAGTCCAGGGGAGGACTGAGCAATCAGCCCCAGCATTTT. Its product reads: CSVKSRGGLSNQPQHF. In this chain, TRBV20-1 is recombined with TRBJ1-5; the D region possibly corresponds to TRBD1 (6 bases align). CDR1 is given as DFQATT and CDR2 as SNEGSKA, both from the germline V gene (reference sequence). The cysteine opens and the phenylalanine closes a CDR3 of 16 amino acids. Of the read, only the CDR3 DNA is kept; its 48 bases are in frame from base 1. V was cut back by 7 bases and J by 1 base, leaving a gap of 20 bases between them.